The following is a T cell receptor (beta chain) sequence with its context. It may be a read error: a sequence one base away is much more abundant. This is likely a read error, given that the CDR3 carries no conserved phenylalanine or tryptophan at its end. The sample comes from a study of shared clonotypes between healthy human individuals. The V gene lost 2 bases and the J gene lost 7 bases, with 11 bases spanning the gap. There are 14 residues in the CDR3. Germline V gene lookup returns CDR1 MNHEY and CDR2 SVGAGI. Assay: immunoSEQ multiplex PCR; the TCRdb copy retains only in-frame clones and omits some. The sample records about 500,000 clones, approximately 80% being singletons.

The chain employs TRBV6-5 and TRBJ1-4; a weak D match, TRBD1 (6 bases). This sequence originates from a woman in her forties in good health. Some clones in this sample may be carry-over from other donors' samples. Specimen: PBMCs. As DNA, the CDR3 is TGTGCCAGCAGTTACGGGGCGACAGGTGAAAAACTGTTTGTT. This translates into CASSYGATGEKLFV.